Here is one TCR beta chain with its context. RNA, at about 0.45 to 1 ug, was reverse transcribed with random hexamers. An immunoSEQ multiplex PCR amplified TCR beta CDR3 over 54 Vbeta and 13 Jbeta. TCRdb reprocessed the immunoSEQ multiplex PCR reads via MiXCR and lists one record per CDR3 protein. The table records 160,000 or so distinct CDR3 sequences, over 85% of them present only once. This specimen comes from a study of CD8 T cells in Susac syndrome. Germline CDR1 is SQVTM and CDR2 is ANQGSEA. The junction had 4 bases not matched to a gene; V was cut back by 4 bases and J by 0 bases. This CDR3 has 14 amino acids.

This TCR was sampled from a human donor in good health. Sequencing used CD4+ T cells from PBMCs. V and J are TRBV29-1 and TRBJ2-7; 9 nucleotides agree with TRBD2. DNA of the CDR3: TGCAGCGTTGCGGCTAGCGGGGTCTCCTACGAGCAGTACTTC. It encodes CSVAASGVSYEQYF.